A single sample is the source of the 26 T cell receptor beta chains below, sequenced in a study of beta chain features in type 1 diabetes. Expressed TCRB transcripts were sequenced because the isolated RNA had all been reverse transcribed beforehand. Assay: immunoSEQ multiplex PCR; the TCRdb copy retains only in-frame clones and omits some. This table has 970,000 or so clones, roughly 15% appearing once. The sequenced sample consisted of naive CD4+ T cells from blood. These receptors were obtained from a woman younger than 30 in good health.

The table lists this clone with a few counts. The chain has TRBV5-1 and TRBJ2-7; the match to TRBD1 covers 8 bases. There are 15 residues in the CDR3. Trimming took 5 bases from V and 2 from J; bases not matched to a gene: 9. The germline CDR1 and CDR2 sequences are SGHRS and YFSETQ. CDR3 loop: CASRNLPGQAYEQYF. In DNA form, the CDR3 reads TGCGCCAGCAGAAACCTACCGGGACAGGCCTACGAGCAGTACTTC.

This rearrangement joins TRBV10-2 to TRBJ2-7; 13 bases agree with TRBD2. J was trimmed by 2 bases and V by 6 bases; bases with no gene match: 4. Germline CDR1 is WSHSY and CDR2 is SAAADI. CDR3 size: 15 residues. As DNA, the CDR3 is TGCGCCAGCAGCAGGACTAGCGGGAGCACCTACGAGCAGTACTTC. Protein: CASSRTSGSTYEQYF.

The chain couples TRBV28 to TRBJ2-7; D is uncertain. The CDR3 has 15 amino acids. Looked up from germline, CDR1 is MDHEN and CDR2 is SYDVKM. V lost 4 bases and J 3 bases, leaving 16 bases between the germline ends. Here the CDR3 reads CASSSQLQTYYEQYF. CDR3 DNA sequence: TGTGCCAGCAGTTCCCAATTACAAACCTACTACGAGCAGTACTTC.

Comment on this clone: At one end, the junction sequence differs from germline, possibly due to a read error. V usage is TRBV10-3 and J usage is TRBJ2-7, with D unclear. The CDR3 sequence is 14 residues long. The germline CDR1 and CDR2 sequences are ENHRY and SYGVKD. CDR3 region: CATSDERFLSEQYF. The CDR3, as DNA: TGTGCCACCAGTGACGAGAGGTTTCTCTCGGAGCAGTACTTC.

This sequence joins TRBV7-9 and TRBJ2-2, with a weak D call TRBD2 (5 bases). V dropped 4 bases and J dropped 4 bases, with 10 bases sitting between them. This CDR3 spans 14 amino acids. Germline V gene data show CDR1 as SEHNR and CDR2 as FQNEAQ (reference sequence). The CDR3 reads CASSSRTGTGELFF. CDR3 DNA sequence: TGTGCCAGCAGCTCTCGGACTGGCACCGGGGAGCTGTTTTTT.

This clone showed up just a few times. This sample also contains other DNA sequences that code for the same CDR3. This chain joins TRBV7-9 and TRBJ2-2; D possibly corresponds to TRBD2 (5 bases). V was pared by 0 bases and J by 0 bases, with 5 bases between. Germline assignment: CDR1 SEHNR and CDR2 FQNEAQ (reference sequence). The CDR3 covers 15 residues. CDR3 sequence reads: CASSLAGTNTGELFF. CDR3 nucleotide sequence: TGTGCCAGCAGCTTAGCCGGGACGAACACCGGGGAGCTGTTTTTT. The full variable domain, in which reference TRBV7-9 and TRBJ2-2 provide the parts outside the CDR3, is DTGVSQNPRHKITKRGQNVTFRCDPISEHNRLYWYRQTLGQGPEFLTYFQNEAQLEKSRLLSDRFSAERPKGSFSTLEIQRTEQGDSAMYLCASSLAGTNTGELFFGEGSRLTVL.

This clone was observed a few times. The V call is TRBV28, the J call TRBJ2-3, with 10 bases that match TRBD2. Germline CDR1 reads MDHEN; CDR2 reads SYDVKM. This CDR3 is 16 amino acids long. V lost 3 bases, J lost 4 bases, and 7 bases stayed unmatched. CDR3 DNA sequence: TGTGCCAGCAGTTTCTGGGGTAGCGGGAGGCCAGATACGCAGTATTTT. The encoded protein is CASSFWGSGRPDTQYF. Combining the CDR3 with reference TRBV28 and TRBJ2-3 gives the whole variable domain DVKVTQSSRYLVKRTGEKVFLECVQDMDHENMFWYRQDPGLGLRLIYFSYDVKMKEKGDIPEGYSVSREKKERFSLILESASTNQTSMYLCASSFWGSGRPDTQYFGPGTRLTVL.

This chain links TRBV27 with TRBJ1-4, with TRBD1 matching 8 bases. Germline-derived CDR1 and CDR2 are MNHEY and SMNVEV (reference sequence). CDR3 length: 14 residues. J was trimmed by 7 bases and V by 4 bases; bases with no gene match: 5. In nucleotides, the CDR3 is TGTGCCAGCAGTTACCGACAGGGGACTGAAAAACTGTTTTTT. As protein: CASSYRQGTEKLFF.

V and J are TRBV5-4 and TRBJ1-3; TRBD1 matches 7 bases. CDR3 length: 14 amino acids. The V gene end was trimmed by 4 bases and the J gene end by 4 bases; junction bases not matched to a gene: 5. Germline V gene lookup returns CDR1 SGHNT and CDR2 YYREEE (reference sequence). CDR3 in DNA: TGTGCCAGCAGCCTTGGACAGGCCGGAAACACCATATATTTT. Translation gives CASSLGQAGNTIYF.

V usage is TRBV7-2 and J usage is TRBJ2-3; 7 bases are a match to TRBD2. Looked up from germline, CDR1 is SGHTA and CDR2 is FQGNSA. V was pared by 3 bases and J by 4 bases, with 7 bases of the junction left unmatched. The CDR3 is made up of 15 amino acids. CDR3 in DNA: TGTGCCAGCAGCTTTATGGGACTATCAGCAGATACGCAGTATTTT. This encodes CASSFMGLSADTQYF.

This clone was seen a handful of times. The chain links TRBV28 to TRBJ2-6; the D is unclear. V gave up 7 bases and J gave up 0 bases, with 7 bases separating them. CDR1 is MDHEN, CDR2 SYDVKM, per germline. This CDR3 contains 14 residues. CDR3 amino acids: CASTPHSGANVLTF. The CDR3 DNA reads TGTGCCAGCACCCCGCACTCTGGGGCCAACGTCCTGACTTTC.

The chain carries TRBV7-2 and TRBJ1-1; maybe TRBD1 (5 bases). Germline V gene lookup returns CDR1 SGHTA and CDR2 FQGNSA. The germline V and J ends were trimmed by 5 bases and 2 bases, with 18 bases remaining between them. The CDR3 loop spans 16 amino acids. DNA for the CDR3: TGTGCCAGCAGCCAAGATCTTGTCGGGGCAAACACTGAAGCTTTCTTT. Its translation is CASSQDLVGANTEAFF.

The chain couples TRBV10-3 to TRBJ2-5; D remains unclear. The ends were cut back, 5 bases at V and 4 bases at J, with 8 bases in the middle. This CDR3 contains 12 residues. The V gene's germline CDR1 is ENHRY and CDR2 SYGVKD. The CDR3 DNA follows: TGTGCCATCAGTCTCTCGGGAGAGACCCAGTACTTC. Translation gives CAISLSGETQYF.

This sequence joins TRBV16 and TRBJ2-5; no clear D. Germline V gene sequence: CDR1 KGHSY, CDR2 FQNENV. V lost 1 base and J 4 bases, leaving 10 bases between the germline ends. This CDR3 comprises 14 residues. CDR3 residues: CASSQFSTPETQYF. CDR3 sequence (DNA): TGTGCCAGCAGCCAATTTAGTACTCCAGAGACCCAGTACTTC.

This clone was counted a few times. The genes are TRBV11-2 and TRBJ2-1; 9 bases align to TRBD1. Trimming at V came to 1 base and at J to 6 bases, leaving 4 bases not matched to a gene. This CDR3 spans 15 amino acids. The V gene's germline CDR1 is SGHAT and CDR2 FQNNGV. The CDR3 nucleotides read TGTGCCAGCAGCTTAGTGACAGGGGGTGTCAATGAGCAGTTCTTC. Translating gives CASSLVTGGVNEQFF.

This sequence joins TRBV25-1 and TRBJ2-1, with TRBD1 as a possible D gene (6 bases). CDR1 and CDR2 (germline): MGHDK, SYGVNS. Trimming took 4 bases from V and 3 from J, leaving 10 bases between them. CDR3 size: 14 residues. The CDR3 is CASSAGQIYNEQFF. The DNA of the CDR3 is TGTGCCAGCAGTGCCGGACAGATCTACAATGAGCAGTTCTTC. The full variable domain, with the rest looked up from reference TRBV25-1 and TRBJ2-1, is EADIYQTPRYLVIGTGKKITLECSQTMGHDKMYWYQQDPGMELHLIHYSYGVNSTEKGDLSSESTVSRIRTEHFPLTLESARPSHTSQYLCASSAGQIYNEQFFGPGTRLTVL.

This clone was counted between two and nine times. CDR3 DNA: TGTGCCAGCTCACCCCAGGAGGGGAATCAGCCCCAGCATTTT. The encoded protein is CASSPQEGNQPQHF. The chain uses TRBV18 and TRBJ1-5; weak D call: TRBD1 (5 bases). The ends were cut back, 3 bases at V and 4 bases at J, with 10 bases in the middle. CDR1 is KGHSH and CDR2 is LQKENI in the germline V gene. There are 14 residues in the CDR3. Full variable domain (missing parts from reference TRBV18 and TRBJ1-5): NAGVMQNPRHLVRRRGQEARLRCSPMKGHSHVYWYRQLPEEGLKFMVYLQKENIIDESGMPKERFSAEFPKEGPSILRIQQVVRGDSAAYFCASSPQEGNQPQHFGDGTRLSIL.

This rearrangement joins TRBV5-6 to TRBJ2-1, with 8 bases matching TRBD2. Germline V gives CDR1 SGHDT, CDR2 YYEEEE. Losses at the gene ends were 3 bases for V and 5 bases for J; bases not matched to a gene: 4. This CDR3 contains 14 residues. The CDR3 DNA is TGTGCCAGCAGCTCTACTAGCGGCCACAATGAGCAGTTCTTC. Translation gives CASSSTSGHNEQFF.

The J gene is TRBJ2-7, the V gene TRBV11-2; no clear D gene. The length of the CDR3 is 14 residues. Trimming left V 4 bases short and J 3 bases short, with 13 bases between. CDR1 is SGHAT and CDR2 is FQNNGV in the germline V gene. CDR3 amino acids: CASSSGPINYEQYF. CDR3 in DNA: TGTGCCAGCAGCTCCGGACCGATAAACTACGAGCAGTACTTC. Complete variable domain (other parts from reference TRBV11-2 and TRBJ2-7): EAGVAQSPRYKIIEKRQSVAFWCNPISGHATLYWYQQILGQGPKLLIQFQNNGVVDDSQLPKDRFSAERLKGVDSTLKIQPAKLEDSAVYLCASSSGPINYEQYFGPGTRLTVT.

This clone was seen a handful of times. The chain carries TRBV7-2 and TRBJ2-7; D is undetermined. Deletions cut 5 bases from V and 0 bases from J, with 8 bases between. This CDR3 contains 13 residues. Germline loops: CDR1 SGHTA, CDR2 FQGNSA. Written as DNA, the CDR3 is TGTGCCAGCAGCCGACCTAGCTCCTACGAGCAGTACTTC. Translated: CASSRPSSYEQYF.

This rearrangement joins TRBV28 to TRBJ2-4; 8 nucleotides align to TRBD1. The CDR3 spans 14 residues. Germline V CDR1 and CDR2: MDHEN, SYDVKM. Trimming cost V 5 bases and J 4 bases; bases outside gene matches: 4. The CDR3 loop is CASSTRQGKNIQYF. Written as DNA, the CDR3 is TGTGCCAGCAGTACCCGACAGGGGAAAAACATTCAGTACTTC.

This clone showed up just a few times. V and J are TRBV7-9 and TRBJ1-2, with D possibly being TRBD1 (5 bases). CDR3 length: 16 amino acids. V lost 1 base, J lost 0 bases, and 12 bases lay in between. Germline-derived CDR1 and CDR2 are SEHNR and FQNEAQ (reference sequence). As DNA, the CDR3 is TGTGCCAGCAGCTTAGGGGGGTCGGTAGCTAACTATGGCTACACCTTC. Amino acid sequence: CASSLGGSVANYGYTF.

The rearrangement links TRBV18 to TRBJ2-7, with 13 positions matching TRBD2. Germline CDR1 and CDR2: KGHSH and LQKENI. This CDR3 has 17 amino acids. Trimming at V came to 4 bases and at J to 6 bases, leaving 12 bases not matched to a gene. The CDR3 sequence: CASSQGMPGLAGSEQYF. The CDR3, as DNA: TGTGCCAGCTCACAGGGGATGCCGGGACTAGCGGGAAGCGAGCAGTACTTC.

The chain uses TRBV6-6 and TRBJ2-7, with 9 nucleotides matching TRBD1. V gave up 0 bases and J gave up 6 bases; unmatched junction bases: 6. The CDR3 length is 15 residues. CDR1 and CDR2 (germline): MNHNY, SVGAGI (reference sequence). The CDR3 nucleotides read TGTGCCAGCAGTTACTCGGGGACAGGGTTACGCGAGCAGTACTTC. Its protein product is CASSYSGTGLREQYF.

This clone was recorded at least ten times. The chain links TRBV21-1 to TRBJ1-1. TRBV21-1 is an annotated pseudogene. This CDR3 region has 11 residues. The CDR3 reads CATSPETEAFF. The CDR3 coding sequence is TGTGCCACTAGTCCGGAGACTGAAGCTTTCTTT.

This chain links TRBV9 with TRBJ2-1; TRBD2 matches 10 bases. This CDR3 is 15 amino acids long. Per the germline V gene, CDR1 is SGDLS and CDR2 is YYNGEE. The V gene end was trimmed by 4 bases and the J gene end by 3 bases; junction bases not matched to a gene: 4. CDR3 sequence reads: CASSTRTSGYNEQFF. The DNA of the CDR3 is TGTGCCAGCAGCACCAGGACTAGCGGCTACAATGAGCAGTTCTTC.